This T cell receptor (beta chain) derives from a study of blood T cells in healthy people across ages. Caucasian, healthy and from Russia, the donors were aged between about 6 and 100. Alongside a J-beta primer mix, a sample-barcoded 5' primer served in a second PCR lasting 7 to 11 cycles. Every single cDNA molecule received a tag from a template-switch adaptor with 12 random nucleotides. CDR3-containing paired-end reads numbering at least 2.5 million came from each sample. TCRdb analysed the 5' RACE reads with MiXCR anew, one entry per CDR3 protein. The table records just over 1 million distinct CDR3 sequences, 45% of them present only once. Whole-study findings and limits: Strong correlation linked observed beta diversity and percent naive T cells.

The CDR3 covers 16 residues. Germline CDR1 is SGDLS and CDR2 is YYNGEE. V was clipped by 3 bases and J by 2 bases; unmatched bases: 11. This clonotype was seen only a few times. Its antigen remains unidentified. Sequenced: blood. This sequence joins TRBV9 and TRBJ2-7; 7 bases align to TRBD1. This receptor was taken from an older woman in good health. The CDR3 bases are TGTGCCAGCAGCGAGGGGGCGGACACTACCACCTACGAGCAGTACTTC. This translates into CASSEGADTTTYEQYF. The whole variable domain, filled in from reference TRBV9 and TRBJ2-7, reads DSGVTQTPKHLITATGQRVTLRCSPRSGDLSVYWYQQSLDQGLQFLIQYYNGEERAKGNILERFSAQQFPDLHSELNLSSLELGDSALYFCASSEGADTTTYEQYFGPGTRLTVT.